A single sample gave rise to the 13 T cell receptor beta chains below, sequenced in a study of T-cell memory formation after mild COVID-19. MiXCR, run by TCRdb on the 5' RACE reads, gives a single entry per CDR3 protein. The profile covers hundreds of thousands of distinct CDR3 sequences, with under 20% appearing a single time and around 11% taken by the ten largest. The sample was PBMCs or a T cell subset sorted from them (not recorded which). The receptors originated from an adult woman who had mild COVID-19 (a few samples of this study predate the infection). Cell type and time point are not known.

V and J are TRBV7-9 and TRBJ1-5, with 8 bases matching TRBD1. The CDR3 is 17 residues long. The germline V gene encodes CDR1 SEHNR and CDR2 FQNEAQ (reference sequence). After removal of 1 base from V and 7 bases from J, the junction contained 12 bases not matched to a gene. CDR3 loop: CASSLGAQGGVGQPQHF. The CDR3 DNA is TGTGCCAGCAGCTTAGGGGCACAGGGGGGTGTAGGCCAGCCCCAGCATTTT.

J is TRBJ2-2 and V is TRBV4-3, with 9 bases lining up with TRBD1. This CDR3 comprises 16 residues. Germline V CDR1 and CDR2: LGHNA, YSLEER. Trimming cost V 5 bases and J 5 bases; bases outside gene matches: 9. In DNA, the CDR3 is TGCGCCAGCAGCGGTATCGGACAGGGGCCAACCGGGGAGCTGTTTTTT. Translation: CASSGIGQGPTGELFF.

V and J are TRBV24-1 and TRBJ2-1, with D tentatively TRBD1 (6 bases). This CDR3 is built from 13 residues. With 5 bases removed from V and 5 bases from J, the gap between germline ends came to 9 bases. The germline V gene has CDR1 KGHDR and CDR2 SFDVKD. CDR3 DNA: TGTGCCACCAGTGCGTGGGGGCACAATGAGCAGTTCTTC. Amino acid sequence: CATSAWGHNEQFF.

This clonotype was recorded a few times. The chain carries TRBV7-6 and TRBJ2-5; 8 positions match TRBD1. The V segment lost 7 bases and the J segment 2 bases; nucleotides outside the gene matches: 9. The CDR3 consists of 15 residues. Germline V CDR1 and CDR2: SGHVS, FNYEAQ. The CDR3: CASTLYQGAQETQYF. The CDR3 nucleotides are TGTGCCAGCACCCTTTATCAGGGGGCTCAAGAGACCCAGTACTTC.

In nucleotides, the CDR3 is TGTGCCAGCCGCCCTCGGGGTGCGAACACCGGGGAGCTGTTTTTT. Its translation: CASRPRGANTGELFF. The V call is TRBV18, the J call TRBJ2-2, with a possible D match to TRBD2 (5 bases). V lost 8 bases and J 0 bases, leaving 13 bases between the germline ends. Germline lookup yields CDR1 KGHSH and CDR2 LQKENI. There are 15 residues in the CDR3.

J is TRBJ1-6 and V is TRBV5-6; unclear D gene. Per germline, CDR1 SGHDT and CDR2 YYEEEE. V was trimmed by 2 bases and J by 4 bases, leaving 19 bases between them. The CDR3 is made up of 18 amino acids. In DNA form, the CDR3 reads TGTGCCAGCAGCTTACTTGGACGAGACGACGTTTATAATTCACCCCTCCACTTT. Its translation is CASSLLGRDDVYNSPLHF. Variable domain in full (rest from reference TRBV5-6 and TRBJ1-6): DAGVTQSPTHLIKTRGQQVTLRCSPKSGHDTVSWYQQALGQGPQFIFQYYEEEERQRGNFPDRFSGHQFPNYSSELNVNALLLGDSALYLCASSLLGRDDVYNSPLHFGNGTRLTVT.

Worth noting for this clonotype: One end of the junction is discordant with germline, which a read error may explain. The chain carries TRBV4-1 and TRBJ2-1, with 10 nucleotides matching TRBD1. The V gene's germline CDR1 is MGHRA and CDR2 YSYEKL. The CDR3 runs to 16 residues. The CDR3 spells CASSLLGDRGRDEQFF. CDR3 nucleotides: TGTGCCAGCAGCCTCCTAGGGGACAGGGGTCGAGATGAGCAGTTCTTC.

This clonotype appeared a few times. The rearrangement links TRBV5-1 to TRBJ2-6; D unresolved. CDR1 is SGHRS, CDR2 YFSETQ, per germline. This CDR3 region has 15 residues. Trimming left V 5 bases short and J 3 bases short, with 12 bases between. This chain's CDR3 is CASRLQWDGANVLTF. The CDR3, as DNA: TGCGCCAGCAGATTGCAGTGGGATGGGGCCAACGTCCTGACTTTC.

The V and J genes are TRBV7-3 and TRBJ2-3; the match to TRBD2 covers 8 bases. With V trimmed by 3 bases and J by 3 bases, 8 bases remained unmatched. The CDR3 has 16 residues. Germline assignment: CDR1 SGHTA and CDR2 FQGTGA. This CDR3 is CASSLSGRAGTDTQYF. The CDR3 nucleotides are TGTGCCAGCAGCTTGTCCGGGAGGGCCGGTACAGATACGCAGTATTTT.

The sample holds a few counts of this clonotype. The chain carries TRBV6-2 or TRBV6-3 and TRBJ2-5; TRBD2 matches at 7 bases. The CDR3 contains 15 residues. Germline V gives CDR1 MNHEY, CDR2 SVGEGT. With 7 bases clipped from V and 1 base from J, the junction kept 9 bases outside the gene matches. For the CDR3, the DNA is TGTGCCAGCAATACCTGGAGGGAGGGCCAAGAGACCCAGTACTTC. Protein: CASNTWREGQETQYF.

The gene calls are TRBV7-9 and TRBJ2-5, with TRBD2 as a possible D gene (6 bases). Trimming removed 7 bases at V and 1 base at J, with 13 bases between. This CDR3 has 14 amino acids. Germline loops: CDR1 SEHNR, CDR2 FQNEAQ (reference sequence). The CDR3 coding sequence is TGTGCCAGCACCCCCGGGAGTCCCCAAGAGACCCAGTACTTC. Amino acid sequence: CASTPGSPQETQYF.

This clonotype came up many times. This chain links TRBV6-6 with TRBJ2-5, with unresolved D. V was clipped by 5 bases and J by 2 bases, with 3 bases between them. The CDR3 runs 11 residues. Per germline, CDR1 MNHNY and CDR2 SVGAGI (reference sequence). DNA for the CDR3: TGTGCCAGCAGTGCACAAGAGACCCAGTACTTC. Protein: CASSAQETQYF.

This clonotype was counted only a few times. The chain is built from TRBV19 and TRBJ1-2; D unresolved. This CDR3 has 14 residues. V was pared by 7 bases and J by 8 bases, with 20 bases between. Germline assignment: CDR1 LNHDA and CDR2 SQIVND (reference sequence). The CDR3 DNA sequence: TGTGCCAGTACCTCCCGTCGAGCGTCGGGGGGCTACACCTTC. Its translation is CASTSRRASGGYTF.